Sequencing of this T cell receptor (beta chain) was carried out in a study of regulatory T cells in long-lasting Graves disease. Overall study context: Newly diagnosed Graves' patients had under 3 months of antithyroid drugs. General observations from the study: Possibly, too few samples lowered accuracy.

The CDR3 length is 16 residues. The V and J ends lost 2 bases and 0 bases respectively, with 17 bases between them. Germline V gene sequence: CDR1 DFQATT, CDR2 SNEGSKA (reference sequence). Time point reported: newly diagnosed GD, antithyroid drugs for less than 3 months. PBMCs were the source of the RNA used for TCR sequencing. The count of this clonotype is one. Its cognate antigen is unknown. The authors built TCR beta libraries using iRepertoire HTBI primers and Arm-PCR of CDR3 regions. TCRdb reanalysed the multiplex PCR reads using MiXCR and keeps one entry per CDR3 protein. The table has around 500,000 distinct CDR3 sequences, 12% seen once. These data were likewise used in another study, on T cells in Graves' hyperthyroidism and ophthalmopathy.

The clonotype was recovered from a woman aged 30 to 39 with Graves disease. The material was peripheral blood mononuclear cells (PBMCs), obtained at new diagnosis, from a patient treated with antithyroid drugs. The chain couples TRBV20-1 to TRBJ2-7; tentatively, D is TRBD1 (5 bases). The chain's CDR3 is CSARRPGGRASYEQYF. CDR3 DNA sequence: TGCAGTGCTAGACGTCCCGGTGGCAGGGCCTCCTACGAGCAGTACTTC.